One sample yielded the 30 T cell receptor beta chains listed below, sequenced in a study of T cell responses to AZD1222 COVID-19 vaccine. Sequenced by immunoSEQ multiplex PCR; TCRdb stores in-frame clones only, minus some. This table has around 130,000 clones, around 91% appearing once. The starting material was peripheral blood, obtained on day 0 of AZD1222 vaccination. The receptors stem from an adult in good health.

The chain combines TRBV6-5 with TRBJ2-7; 8 bases are shared with TRBD2. Germline V gene lookup returns CDR1 MNHEY and CDR2 SVGAGI. The CDR3 runs to 13 residues. V dropped 7 bases and J dropped 4; count of bases not matched to a gene: 6. CDR3 bases: TGTGCCAGCAACCCAGCGGGGGTATACGAGCAGTACTTC. As protein: CASNPAGVYEQYF.

This chain uses TRBV18 with TRBJ1-5; D is possibly TRBD1 (5 bases). V was trimmed by 8 bases and J by 9 bases, leaving 11 bases between them. This CDR3 spans 11 amino acids. Germline V gene data show CDR1 as KGHSH and CDR2 as LQKENI. The CDR3 DNA reads TGTGCCAGCCAAGGGGAGGGGCCCCAGCATTTT. Translating it yields CASQGEGPQHF. Full variable domain (missing parts from reference TRBV18 and TRBJ1-5): NAGVMQNPRHLVRRRGQEARLRCSPMKGHSHVYWYRQLPEEGLKFMVYLQKENIIDESGMPKERFSAEFPKEGPSILRIQQVVRGDSAAYFCASQGEGPQHFGDGTRLSIL.

V usage is TRBV11-1 and J usage is TRBJ2-3, with no clear D. V dropped 1 base and J dropped 6 bases, with 8 bases sitting between them. The CDR3 sequence is 13 residues long. Germline-derived CDR1 and CDR2 are SGHAT and FQDESV (reference sequence). The chain's CDR3 is CASSLGHWDTQYF. The CDR3 DNA is TGTGCCAGCAGCTTAGGCCACTGGGATACGCAGTATTTT.

The genes are TRBV30 and TRBJ1-3; a possible D gene is TRBD1 (5 bases). The germline CDR1 and CDR2 sequences are GTSNPN and SVGIG (reference sequence). The CDR3 is 16 amino acids. V lost 0 bases to trimming and J lost 0 bases, with 12 bases between them. As DNA, the CDR3 is TGTGCCTGGAGTGTACCGGACACCAACTCTGGAAACACCATATATTTT. Translated: CAWSVPDTNSGNTIYF.

This chain connects TRBV14 to TRBJ1-6; D call uncertain. CDR1 is SGHDN and CDR2 is FVKESK in the germline V gene. The CDR3 is made up of 15 amino acids. The V and J ends lost 0 bases and 10 bases respectively, with 13 bases between them. CDR3 in DNA: TGTGCCAGCAGCCAAGATACGGGTGGATGGTCACCCCTCCACTTT. Amino acid sequence: CASSQDTGGWSPLHF.

The rearrangement links TRBV24-1 to TRBJ2-2; D gene unclear. Germline-derived CDR1 and CDR2 are KGHDR and SFDVKD. V gave up 1 base and J gave up 3 bases, with 5 bases separating them. The CDR3 spans 14 residues. The CDR3: CATSDFTDTGELFF. DNA for the CDR3: TGTGCCACCAGTGATTTTACGGACACCGGGGAGCTGTTTTTT.

V and J are TRBV6-1 and TRBJ2-7; D may be TRBD1 (5 bases). This CDR3 contains 17 residues. V lost 3 bases to trimming and J lost 0 bases, with 18 bases between them. CDR1 is MNHNS and CDR2 is SASEGT in the germline V gene. CDR3 in DNA: TGTGCCAGCAGTGACCCCCCAGTAGGGGTTATCTCCTACGAGCAGTACTTC. Protein: CASSDPPVGVISYEQYF.

In its sample, this clone was seen once. The chain recombines TRBV11-2 with TRBJ1-2, with TRBD1 matching 10 bases. Germline V gives CDR1 SGHAT, CDR2 FQNNGV. With 3 bases clipped from V and 4 bases from J, the junction kept 11 bases outside the gene matches. The CDR3 sequence is 17 residues long. CDR3 sequence (DNA): TGTGCCAGCAGCTTTTCACCGGGACAGGGGCTTACCTATGGCTACACCTTC. It encodes CASSFSPGQGLTYGYTF.

This chain connects TRBV6-2 or TRBV6-3 to TRBJ1-5; possibly TRBD1 for D (5 bases). This CDR3 spans 15 amino acids. The germline gives CDR1 MNHEY, CDR2 SVGEGT. The V end was cut by 1 base, the J end by 3 bases, with 10 bases between. CDR3 loop: CASSYWGASNQPQHF. The CDR3 coding sequence is TGTGCCAGCAGTTACTGGGGCGCCTCCAATCAGCCCCAGCATTTT.

The chain joins TRBV19 to TRBJ1-2, with TRBD1 identical over 12 bases. The CDR3 sequence is 15 residues long. V gave up 6 bases and J gave up 6 bases; unmatched junction bases: 8. CDR1 and CDR2 from the germline V gene are LNHDA and SQIVND (reference sequence). Here the CDR3 DNA reads TGTGCCAGTAGGACGGGACAGGGGGCGCTTAATGGCTACACCTTC. Translated, it gives CASRTGQGALNGYTF.

The rearrangement links TRBV6-2 or TRBV6-3 to TRBJ2-7; D is uncertain. The V end lost 7 bases, the J end lost 4 bases, and 14 bases lay between the germline ends. The CDR3 spans 13 residues. Germline assignment: CDR1 MNHEY and CDR2 SVGEGT. This CDR3 reads CASNPSDGYEQYF. CDR3 DNA sequence: TGTGCCAGCAACCCCTCAGATGGATACGAGCAGTACTTC.

The V gene is TRBV29-1, the J gene TRBJ2-2, with 11 bases identical to TRBD1. The V segment lost 6 bases and the J segment 7 bases; nucleotides outside the gene matches: 7. The germline V gene has CDR1 SQVTM and CDR2 ANQGSEA. The CDR3 consists of 14 residues. Written as DNA, the CDR3 is TGCAGCGTAGGGACAGGGGGGACCGTCGGGGAGCTGTTTTTT. It is translated as CSVGTGGTVGELFF.

The CDR3 protein is CASTRGRTGGLNEQFF. For the CDR3, the DNA is TGTGCCAGCACCCGAGGTCGGACAGGGGGCTTGAATGAGCAGTTCTTC. The V call is TRBV28, the J call TRBJ2-1, with TRBD1 matching 11 bases. V was pared by 7 bases and J by 7 bases, with 12 bases of the junction left unmatched. From germline, CDR1 is MDHEN and CDR2 SYDVKM. This CDR3 region has 16 residues.

V and J are TRBV6-6 and TRBJ1-2; 7 bases agree with TRBD1. Germline trimming cut 4 bases from V and 4 bases from J; bases unmatched to any gene: 9. Germline CDR1 reads MNHNY; CDR2 reads SVGAGI (reference sequence). CDR3 length: 15 amino acids. CDR3 in amino acids: CASSSGQATSYGYTF. CDR3 nucleotides: TGTGCCAGCAGTTCCGGACAGGCTACCAGCTATGGCTACACCTTC.

The chain combines TRBV27 with TRBJ2-1, with D possibly being TRBD2 (6 bases). Trimming shortened V by 3 bases and J by 3 bases, and 6 bases separated the two germline ends. CDR1 is MNHEY, CDR2 SMNVEV, per germline (reference sequence). CDR3 length: 13 residues. CDR3: CASSLGGYNEQFF. The CDR3 nucleotides are TGTGCCAGCAGTTTGGGGGGCTACAATGAGCAGTTCTTC.

The gene calls are TRBV11-2 and TRBJ1-3, with D perhaps TRBD1 (5 bases). With 4 bases removed from V and 5 bases from J, the gap between germline ends came to 15 bases. The CDR3 contains 15 residues. Germline assignment: CDR1 SGHAT and CDR2 FQNNGV. The CDR3 nucleotides read TGTGCCAGCAGCTCACTTAAGGGGCCTAGAAACACCATATATTTT. It is translated as CASSSLKGPRNTIYF.

A few counts support this clone. The chain links TRBV5-6 to TRBJ2-7; D not certain. The CDR3 is made up of 14 amino acids. With 0 bases removed from V and 0 bases from J, the gap between germline ends came to 7 bases. Per germline, CDR1 SGHDT and CDR2 YYEEEE. In DNA form, the CDR3 reads TGTGCCAGCAGCTTGGCACAGCCCTCCTACGAGCAGTACTTC. Its translation is CASSLAQPSYEQYF.

The chain couples TRBV6-5 to TRBJ2-2, with D hard to call. CDR1 and CDR2 (germline): MNHEY, SVGAGI. This CDR3 has 14 residues. Trimming took 0 bases from V and 5 from J, leaving 7 bases between them. This CDR3 reads CASSYSSGTGELFF. CDR3 sequence (DNA): TGTGCCAGCAGTTACTCATCTGGGACCGGGGAGCTGTTTTTT.

V gene TRBV29-1 combines with J gene TRBJ1-2; TRBD1 might be the D (5 bases). The CDR3 extends over 11 amino acids. Trimming removed 2 bases from V and 8 bases from J, with 9 bases in between. Germline values: CDR1 SQVTM, CDR2 ANQGSEA. The CDR3 coding sequence is TGCAGCGTTGAACGACAGCTAGGCTACACCTTC. This codes for CSVERQLGYTF.

V and J are TRBV10-1 and TRBJ2-2, with D perhaps matching TRBD1 (6 bases). The germline V and J ends were trimmed by 4 bases and 7 bases, with 13 bases remaining between them. The CDR3 sequence is 14 residues long. CDR1 is WNHNN, CDR2 SYGVQD, per germline (reference sequence). As DNA, the CDR3 is TGCGCCAGCAGTGTCTGGGGGCTGGACGGGGAGCTGTTTTTT. Its protein is CASSVWGLDGELFF.

This CDR3 is CASSLGLAGSTIEQFF. The CDR3 DNA reads TGTGCCAGCAGCTTGGGACTAGCGGGGAGTACAATTGAGCAGTTCTTC. The genes are TRBV5-6 and TRBJ2-1; 11 nucleotides line up with TRBD2. The CDR3 loop spans 16 amino acids. The V and J ends lost 0 bases and 9 bases, in that order; junction bases with no gene match: 8. Germline loops: CDR1 SGHDT, CDR2 YYEEEE.

The chain recombines TRBV5-1 with TRBJ1-4; D may be TRBD1 (6 bases). Germline V gives CDR1 SGHRS, CDR2 YFSETQ. V was shortened by 4 bases and J by 0 bases, with 13 bases between the two germline ends. The CDR3 loop spans 16 amino acids. Here the CDR3 reads CASSRTGPATNEKLFF. CDR3 in DNA: TGCGCCAGCAGCCGCACAGGGCCCGCAACTAATGAAAAACTGTTTTTT.

The chain links TRBV28 to TRBJ2-7; 8 bases fit TRBD1. The CDR3 length is 16 residues. Germline V gives CDR1 MDHEN, CDR2 SYDVKM. The V gene end was trimmed by 4 bases and the J gene end by 0 bases; junction bases not matched to a gene: 8. The CDR3 loop is CASSSWTGRNSYEQYF. The CDR3 DNA reads TGTGCCAGCAGTTCTTGGACAGGGCGAAACTCCTACGAGCAGTACTTC.

The V call is TRBV10-3, the J call TRBJ1-3, with D possibly TRBD1 on 5 matching bases. Trimming stripped 10 bases from V and 1 base from J, with 11 bases between. Per the germline V gene, CDR1 is ENHRY and CDR2 is SYGVKD. The CDR3 consists of 13 residues. CDR3 DNA sequence: TGTGCCACCGAAGCAGGGTCTGGAAACACCATATATTTT. This codes for CATEAGSGNTIYF.

The genes are TRBV12-3 or TRBV12-4 and TRBJ1-4; tentative D call: TRBD1 (5 bases). The CDR3 runs to 13 residues. Trimming took 5 bases from V and 8 from J, leaving 12 bases between them. This CDR3 reads CASSRQRWEKLFF. CDR3 nucleotide sequence: TGTGCCAGCAGTCGACAGCGCTGGGAAAAACTGTTTTTT.

The V and J genes are TRBV6-5 and TRBJ2-2, with D possibly TRBD1 on 6 matching bases. The length of the CDR3 is 14 residues. In germline, CDR1 is MNHEY, CDR2 SVGAGI. With 6 bases removed from V and 0 bases from J, the gap between germline ends came to 8 bases. CDR3 sequence reads: CASSRTANTGELFF. The CDR3 bases are TGTGCCAGCAGCCGGACAGCGAACACCGGGGAGCTGTTTTTT.

This chain connects TRBV7-6 to TRBJ2-2; D is possibly TRBD2 (6 bases). The germline gives CDR1 SGHVS, CDR2 FNYEAQ. Trimming removed 4 bases from V and 0 bases from J, with 18 bases in between. This CDR3 contains 18 residues. CDR3 bases: TGTGCCAGCAGCTCCACTATTTTTGGAGGGGCGAACACCGGGGAGCTGTTTTTT. This sequence encodes CASSSTIFGGANTGELFF.

The chain recombines TRBV6-4 with TRBJ1-6; D not certain. Trimming shortened V by 4 bases and J by 8 bases, and 15 bases separated the two germline ends. Germline loops: CDR1 MRHNA, CDR2 SNTAGT. The CDR3 totals 15 residues. CDR3 amino acids: CASSARPDGDSPLHF. The CDR3 nucleotides are TGTGCCAGCAGTGCTCGCCCGGACGGGGATTCACCCCTCCACTTT.

The J gene is TRBJ2-1, the V gene TRBV19, with D perhaps TRBD2 (6 bases). V lost 8 bases to trimming and J lost 9 bases, with 17 bases between them. This CDR3 is 13 amino acids long. Germline CDR1 and CDR2: LNHDA and SQIVND (reference sequence). This CDR3 reads CASRSGARGEQFF. DNA of the CDR3: TGTGCCAGTCGGTCGGGAGCTCGGGGTGAGCAGTTCTTC.

In its sample, this clone was seen once. V usage is TRBV6-2 or TRBV6-3 and J usage is TRBJ2-7; no clear D. Germline V gene sequence: CDR1 MNHEY, CDR2 SVGEGT. Trimming took 5 bases from V and 1 from J, leaving 6 bases between them. This CDR3 comprises 12 residues. CDR3 coding DNA: TGTGCCAGCAGTGCCGGATCCTACGAGCAGTACTTC. Translation: CASSAGSYEQYF.